This section outlines one T cell receptor (beta chain) sequence together with its context. Time point reported: cycle 4 day 1 (C4D1), after about 6 weeks of nivolumab. In every patient, relapse followed autologous stem cell transplantation, while exposure to brentuximab vedotin differed. Generated by immunoSEQ multiplex PCR, the TCRdb table keeps only in-frame clones and is missing some. The data hold tens of thousands of clones, with 78% observed a single time. The record originates from a study of PD-1 blockade in classical Hodgkin lymphoma. CDR1 SGHVS and CDR2 FNYEAQ come from the germline V gene. V was clipped by 4 bases and J by 2 bases, with 10 bases between them. The CDR3 has 14 amino acids.

The sequence came from a human donor with classical Hodgkin lymphoma. The chain carries TRBV7-6 and TRBJ2-3; D perhaps matches TRBD1 (5 bases). Sequencing used peripheral blood mononuclear cells (PBMCs), obtained before the fourth cycle of nivolumab. The CDR3 here is CASSSLGPTDTQYF. In nucleotides, the CDR3 is TGTGCCAGCAGCTCCCTGGGGCCCACAGATACGCAGTATTTT.